These T cell receptor beta chains were read from a single sample in a study of CD8 T cells in ankylosing spondylitis. TCRdb called the 5' RACE reads again in MiXCR, with one record for every CDR3 protein. Of some 250,000 distinct CDR3 sequences in the sample, about 10% were seen once. The sequencing input was blood, either unsorted or a sorted T cell fraction (not recorded which). All receptors come from a male donor with ankylosing spondylitis or in good health (not recorded which). The CDR3 runs from the conserved cysteine through the conserved F or W. D genes are given only for firm matches. Clone size, where shown, is once, few, many, or a class for clones that have expanded.

size | J | V | D | CDR3 | DNA
many | TRBJ2-7 | TRBV9 | NA | CASSVGPDPLLEQYF | TGTGCCAGCAGCGTAGGGCCGGACCCATTGCTCGAGCAGTACTTC
many | TRBJ2-4 | TRBV29-1 | TRBD2 | CSVTLAGGGDIQYF | TGCAGCGTGACTCTAGCGGGAGGGGGAGACATTCAGTACTTC
many | TRBJ2-1 | TRBV20-1 | TRBD2 | CSARDLRLAGGGSYNEQFF | TGCAGTGCTAGAGATCTTAGGCTAGCGGGAGGAGGGTCCTACAATGAGCAGTTCTTC
NA | TRBJ1-1 | TRBV3-1 | NA | CASSQRAGATEAFF | TGTGCCAGCAGCCAAAGGGCGGGGGCCACTGAAGCTTTCTTT
many | TRBJ2-1 | TRBV7-2 | NA | CASSLRRGNEQFF | TGTGCCAGCAGCTTAAGACGGGGCAATGAGCAGTTCTTC
many | TRBJ2-7 | TRBV5-1 | NA | CASSAMGNEQYF | TGCGCCAGCAGCGCCATGGGAAACGAGCAGTACTTC
many | TRBJ2-7 | TRBV6-6 | TRBD1 | CASSRGTGEQYF | TGTGCCAGCAGTAGAGGGACAGGGGAGCAGTACTTC
many | TRBJ2-1 | TRBV20-1 | NA | CSARDPHSDDYNEQFF | TGCAGTGCTAGAGATCCTCACTCGGACGACTACAATGAGCAGTTCTTC
many | TRBJ2-3 | TRBV6-4 | TRBD2 | CASSELAGRPDTQYF | TGTGCCAGCAGTGAGCTAGCGGGAAGGCCAGATACGCAGTATTTT
many | TRBJ2-3 | TRBV29-1 | NA | CSVARATILGTDTQYF | TGCAGCGTTGCTCGTGCGACAATTTTGGGCACAGATACGCAGTATTTT
once | TRBJ2-5 | TRBV7-9 | TRBD2 | CASSLELAVETQYF | TGTGCCAGCAGCTTAGAGCTAGCGGTAGAGACCCAGTACTTC
few | TRBJ2-3 | TRBV10-2 | NA | CASGRLGDTQYF | TGCGCCAGCGGACGACTGGGGGATACGCAGTATTTT
many | TRBJ2-3 | TRBV5-1 | NA | CASSSQTATDTQYF | TGCGCCAGCAGCTCCCAGACAGCCACAGATACGCAGTATTTT
many | TRBJ2-7 | TRBV24-1 | TRBD1 | CATSEGQGREQYF | TGTGCCACCAGTGAGGGACAGGGGAGAGAGCAGTACTTC
few | TRBJ1-2 | TRBV27 | NA | CASSSWGLEGLRYTF | TGTGCCAGCAGTTCCTGGGGTCTTGAGGGGCTGCGCTACACCTTC
many | TRBJ1-4 | TRBV6-5 | TRBD1 | CASSYSSGGKLFF | TGTGCCAGCAGTTACTCTTCAGGGGGTAAACTGTTTTTT
many | TRBJ2-1 | TRBV18 | NA | CASSPRLVDEQFF | TGTGCCAGCTCACCACGACTAGTAGATGAGCAGTTCTTC
many | TRBJ2-7 | TRBV5-1 | NA | CASSLAAISYEQYF | TGCGCCAGCAGCTTGGCCGCGATCTCCTACGAGCAGTACTTC
many | TRBJ2-3 | TRBV25-1 | TRBD2 | CASSAEGLVGSTDTQYF | TGTGCCAGCAGTGCAGAGGGACTAGTGGGGAGCACAGATACGCAGTATTTT
NA | TRBJ2-4 | TRBV7-2 | NA | CASSLAGGVAKNIQYF | TGTGCCAGCAGCTTAGCTGGCGGCGTAGCCAAAAACATTCAGTACTTC
many | TRBJ1-1 | TRBV10-3 | NA | CATALNLNTEAFF | TGTGCCACCGCCTTAAACCTGAACACTGAAGCTTTCTTT
NA | TRBJ2-1 | TRBV6-5 | NA | CASSYRDPTSNEQFF | TGTGCCAGCAGTTACCGGGACCCCACCAGTAATGAGCAGTTCTTC
many | TRBJ1-4 | TRBV20-1 | NA | CSASRSAGAATNEKLFF | TGCAGTGCTAGTCGATCGGCAGGGGCTGCAACTAATGAAAAACTGTTTTTT
many | TRBJ2-2 | TRBV12-3/TRBV12-4 | TRBD2 | CASSLIPAGGGNTGELFF | TGTGCCAGCAGTTTAATTCCGGCGGGAGGAGGCAACACCGGGGAGCTGTTTTTT
NA | TRBJ2-7 | TRBV5-1 | NA | CASSEAQGLSAEQYF | TGCGCCAGCAGCGAGGCCCAAGGGTTGTCGGCCGAGCAGTACTTC
many | TRBJ2-1 | TRBV5-1 | NA | CASSLLEGGTYNEQFF | TGCGCCAGCAGCCTCCTTGAGGGCGGAACCTACAATGAGCAGTTCTTC
many | TRBJ2-4 | TRBV10-3 | NA | CATIGEGKNIQYF | TGTGCCACCATAGGGGAAGGTAAAAACATTCAGTACTTC
few | TRBJ2-1 | TRBV20-1 | TRBD2 | CSAYQTSEGEQFF | TGCAGTGCTTACCAGACTAGCGAAGGCGAGCAGTTCTTC
NA | TRBJ2-3 | TRBV30 | TRBD2 | CAWSVPSGGTDTQYF | TGTGCCTGGAGTGTACCTAGCGGAGGCACAGATACGCAGTATTTT
many | TRBJ2-3 | TRBV12-3/TRBV12-4 | TRBD2 | CASSLTLAGSTDTQYF | TGTGCCAGCAGTTTAACCCTAGCGGGCTCCACAGATACGCAGTATTTT
few | TRBJ2-7 | TRBV28 | NA | CASSPGWEQYF | TGTGCCAGCAGCCCCGGGTGGGAGCAGTACTTC
few | TRBJ2-5 | TRBV28 | NA | CASEPLTEIQETQYF | TGTGCCAGCGAACCCCTGACAGAAATTCAAGAGACCCAGTACTTC
many | TRBJ2-3 | TRBV7-3 | TRBD1 | CASSLGLTGGTDTQYF | TGTGCCAGCAGCTTAGGGCTGACAGGGGGCACAGATACGCAGTATTTT
many | TRBJ2-7 | TRBV5-1 | NA | CASRSVISYEQYF | TGCGCCAGCAGGTCCGTGATCTCCTACGAGCAGTACTTC
NA | TRBJ2-3 | TRBV10-3 | TRBD2 | CAISESLSGGATDTQYF | TGTGCCATCAGTGAGTCGCTAAGCGGGGGGGCGACAGATACGCAGTATTTT
few | TRBJ1-6 | TRBV27 | NA | CASSQALGGTSPLHF | TGTGCCAGCAGCCAGGCACTGGGGGGTACTTCACCCCTCCACTTT
NA | TRBJ2-1 | TRBV4-2 | TRBD2 | CASSQPRLAGEDEQFF | TGTGCCAGCAGCCAGCCCCGATTAGCGGGAGAGGATGAGCAGTTCTTC
NA | TRBJ1-6 | TRBV4-1 | NA | CASSQESSNSPLHF | TGCGCCAGCAGCCAAGAGTCCTCTAATTCACCCCTCCACTTT
NA | TRBJ2-3 | TRBV4-2 | NA | CASSQGEVRDTQYF | TGTGCCAGCAGCCAAGGTGAAGTGCGAGATACGCAGTATTTT
NA | TRBJ2-7 | TRBV3-1 | TRBD2 | CASSRSGGTTYEQYF | TGTGCCAGCAGCCGCAGCGGGGGGACCACCTACGAGCAGTACTTC
many | TRBJ2-7 | TRBV10-3 | NA | CAISVIGLSHEQYF | TGTGCCATCAGTGTCATAGGACTCAGCCACGAGCAGTACTTC
many | TRBJ2-1 | TRBV5-1 | TRBD2 | CASSFLSGGHEQFF | TGCGCCAGCAGTTTTCTGAGCGGGGGCCATGAGCAGTTCTTC
NA | TRBJ2-7 | TRBV4-1 | NA | CASSHENYEQYF | TGCGCCAGCAGCCATGAAAACTACGAGCAGTACTTC
many | TRBJ2-3 | TRBV6-5 | NA | CASSTPHRDPDTQYF | TGTGCCAGCAGTACTCCGCACAGGGACCCAGATACGCAGTATTTT